This entry lists 29 T cell receptor beta chains sequenced from one sample in a study of T cells in Graves' hyperthyroidism and ophthalmopathy. The source material, RNA transcripts, was used to amplify TCR beta CDR3 regions. HTBI primers drove first-round RT-PCR of the TCR CDR3. One entry per CDR3 protein, called by TCRdb with MiXCR from the multiplex PCR reads. Among approximately 430,000 distinct CDR3 sequences listed, roughly 14% were seen once. Sequencing was carried out using blood. These receptors were collected from a woman in her late teens or twenties with Graves' hyperthyroidism.

Ten or more counts support this clonotype. The chain carries TRBV29-1 and TRBJ1-1; a possible D gene is TRBD1 (5 bases). The CDR3 sequence is 12 residues long. The germline V gene encodes CDR1 SQVTM and CDR2 ANQGSEA. The ends were cut back, 3 bases at V and 1 base at J, with 6 bases in the middle. The CDR3 nucleotides are TGCAGCGTTGAGGGGGGGAACACTGAAGCTTTCTTT. The encoded protein is CSVEGGNTEAFF.

This clonotype was seen a handful of times. This could be a read error, since a much larger clone is one nucleotide away. The chain recombines TRBV20-1 with TRBJ2-1; D may correspond to TRBD1 or TRBD2 (6 bases each). This CDR3 spans 17 amino acids. Germline values: CDR1 DFQATT, CDR2 SNEGSKA (reference sequence). The CDR3 DNA follows: TGCGGTGCAAGCGGACGGGGGCAGACGAGCTCCTACAATGAGCAGTTCTTC. Protein sequence: CGASGRGQTSSYNEQFF.

The gene calls are TRBV27 and TRBJ2-1, with no clear D. The V and J ends lost 5 bases and 15 bases respectively, with 5 bases between them. The CDR3 covers 8 residues. Germline V gene data show CDR1 as MNHEY and CDR2 as SMNVEV (reference sequence). This CDR3 is CASSGTFF. The CDR3 DNA reads as TGTGCCAGCAGTGGAACGTTCTTC.

This clonotype was observed at least ten times. V gene TRBV6-2 or TRBV6-3 combines with J gene TRBJ1-5, with D hard to call. CDR3 length: 13 residues. Trimming removed 6 bases at V and 7 bases at J, with 13 bases between. Germline V gene data show CDR1 as MNHEY and CDR2 as SVGEGT. CDR3 bases: TGTGCCAGCAGCCTTGCGGAGCTCCAGCCCCAGCATTTT. This gives the protein CASSLAELQPQHF.

This clonotype was observed many times. The chain employs TRBV30 and TRBJ2-7; possible D gene TRBD2, 6 bases. Trimming stripped 2 bases from V and 2 bases from J, with 16 bases between. The CDR3 runs 15 residues. Per germline, CDR1 GTSNPN and CDR2 SVGIG (reference sequence). DNA of the CDR3: TGTGCCTGGAGTATCCCGAGGGAGGCCACCTACGAGCAGTACTTC. This sequence encodes CAWSIPREATYEQYF.

This clonotype was seen many times. The V call is TRBV2, the J call TRBJ1-6, with 7 bases matching TRBD1. This CDR3 has 14 residues. V shed 6 bases, J shed 7 bases, and the junction held 6 bases outside the gene matches. Germline CDR1 is SNHLY and CDR2 is FYNNEI. CDR3 bases: TGTGCCAGCAGGCAGGGGGTGTTAAATTCACCCCTCCACTTT. This encodes CASRQGVLNSPLHF.

This clonotype was detected many times. The CDR3 here is CASSFGQGREKLFF. CDR3 in DNA: TGTGCCAGCAGTTTTGGGCAGGGTCGTGAAAAACTGTTTTTT. V gene TRBV12-3 or TRBV12-4 combines with J gene TRBJ1-4; D might be TRBD1 (5 bases). Between the trimmed V and J ends, which lost 3 bases and 7 bases, there was a span of 12 bases. The CDR3 spans 14 residues.

V usage is TRBV6-2 or TRBV6-3 and J usage is TRBJ1-4, with D unclear. The germline gives CDR1 MNHEY, CDR2 SVGEGT. The CDR3 contains 12 residues. V was pared by 9 bases and J by 4 bases, with 9 bases between. CDR3 sequence: CASTKDNEKLFF. CDR3 sequence (DNA): TGTGCCAGTACGAAGGATAATGAAAAACTGTTTTTT.

This clonotype was counted many times. This rearrangement joins TRBV11-2 to TRBJ1-2; D not resolved. CDR1 and CDR2 (germline): SGHAT, FQNNGV. This CDR3 has 14 residues. Trimming took off 5 bases at V and 2 bases at J, with 12 bases between the two ends. The CDR3 DNA reads as TGTGCCAGCAGCCTAACCAGGATAAACTATGGCTACACCTTC. This gives the protein CASSLTRINYGYTF.

Ten or more counts support this clonotype. This chain connects TRBV28 to TRBJ1-5, with D possibly TRBD1 on 5 matching bases. Germline V gene data show CDR1 as MDHEN and CDR2 as SYDVKM. Between the trimmed V and J ends, which lost 9 bases and 0 bases, there was a span of 30 bases. The length of the CDR3 is 20 residues. CDR3 coding DNA: TGTGCCAGGAACCCCATTCCCGAGGGGTGGGGGACGTATAGCAATCAGCCCCAGCATTTT. This codes for CARNPIPEGWGTYSNQPQHF. Supplemented by reference TRBV28 and TRBJ1-5, the full variable domain reads DVKVTQSSRYLVKRTGEKVFLECVQDMDHENMFWYRQDPGLGLRLIYFSYDVKMKEKGDIPEGYSVSREKKERFSLILESASTNQTSMYLCARNPIPEGWGTYSNQPQHFGDGTRLSIL.

This clonotype was seen ten or more times. The chain is built from TRBV5-1 and TRBJ2-3; a possible D gene is TRBD2 (6 bases). This CDR3 has 15 residues. The germline V gene encodes CDR1 SGHRS and CDR2 YFSETQ. V gave up 4 bases and J gave up 5 bases, with 17 bases separating them. CDR3 residues: CASSRIISGGDTQYF. The CDR3 DNA is TGCGCCAGCAGCAGGATCATCTCCGGGGGAGATACGCAGTATTTT.

This clonotype was detected ten times or more. The rearrangement joins TRBV6-1 to TRBJ1-6; no clear D gene. The germline V gene has CDR1 MNHNS and CDR2 SASEGT. V was pared by 7 bases and J by 7 bases, with 17 bases between. The length of the CDR3 is 15 residues. The CDR3, as DNA: TGTGCCAGCACCCTTACTCGGGATGGAAATTCACCCCTCCACTTT. This gives the protein CASTLTRDGNSPLHF.

The chain has TRBV7-9 and TRBJ2-7; D perhaps matches TRBD2 (5 bases). The germline V and J ends were trimmed by 2 bases and 4 bases, with 9 bases remaining between them. The CDR3 has 13 amino acids. Germline V CDR1 and CDR2: SEHNR, FQNEAQ (reference sequence). CDR3 coding DNA: TGTGCCAGCAGCTTACGGGGAAAGTACGAGCAGTACTTC. It is translated as CASSLRGKYEQYF.

This clonotype was picked up many times. The V and J genes are TRBV9 and TRBJ1-3, with D tentatively TRBD1 (5 bases). This CDR3 has 14 amino acids. Germline CDR1 and CDR2: SGDLS and YYNGEE. The V end was cut by 3 bases, the J end by 4 bases, with 11 bases between. This chain's CDR3 is CASSATGVGNTIYF. In DNA form, the CDR3 reads TGTGCCAGCAGCGCCACAGGAGTAGGAAACACCATATATTTT.

This sequence joins TRBV6-1 and TRBJ2-3, with TRBD2 matching 13 bases. The V segment lost 2 bases and the J segment 5 bases; nucleotides outside the gene matches: 7. CDR1 and CDR2 (germline): MNHNS, SASEGT. This CDR3 is 17 amino acids long. CDR3 bases: TGTGCCAGCAGTGAATCTTGGCGACTAGCGGGGGGAGATACGCAGTATTTT. Protein: CASSESWRLAGGDTQYF.

This clonotype came up a few times. As DNA, the CDR3 is TGCGCCAGCAGCTTGGAAGGGGGACAGAAGGAAAAACTGTTTTTT. Translated: CASSLEGGQKEKLFF. The chain employs TRBV5-1 and TRBJ1-4; 7 nucleotides align to TRBD1. Germline V gene data show CDR1 as SGHRS and CDR2 as YFSETQ. V dropped 0 bases and J dropped 8; count of bases not matched to a gene: 7. The CDR3 sequence is 15 residues long.

This clonotype was seen ten or more times. The CDR3 DNA sequence: TGTGCCAGCAGTTACTCCGGGACAGGGTTGAATGAGCAGTTCTTC. This codes for CASSYSGTGLNEQFF. The rearrangement uses TRBV6-6 and TRBJ2-1; TRBD1 agrees at 9 bases. V gave up 0 bases and J gave up 7 bases; unmatched junction bases: 4. The CDR3 sequence is 15 residues long. Germline V CDR1 and CDR2: MNHNY, SVGAGI (reference sequence).

Comments on this clonotype: A much larger clone differs by one base, so this may be a read error. The chain uses TRBV18 and TRBJ2-7, with D perhaps assigned TRBD1 or TRBD2 (6 bases each). Germline CDR1 and CDR2: KGHSH and LQKENI. This CDR3 comprises 15 residues. With 3 bases removed from V and 6 bases from J, the gap between germline ends came to 18 bases. The CDR3 protein is CASSPNGWGAGEQYF. The CDR3 region has the DNA TGTGCCAGCTCACCCAATGGCTGGGGGGCCGGCGAGCAGTACTTC.

The sample holds a few counts of this clonotype. V gene TRBV27 combines with J gene TRBJ2-2, with 8 bases lining up with TRBD2. V gave up 2 bases and J gave up 6 bases; unmatched junction bases: 17. Germline assignment: CDR1 MNHEY and CDR2 SMNVEV (reference sequence). The CDR3 consists of 19 residues. CDR3 in DNA: TGTGCCAGCAGTTTAAAAACAAAAATTAGCGGGGTTGTGTCCGGGGAGCTGTTTTTT. Its translation is CASSLKTKISGVVSGELFF.

There are many counts of this clonotype. The gene calls are TRBV12-3 or TRBV12-4 and TRBJ2-7; the D gene is possibly TRBD1 (5 bases). The CDR3 is made up of 15 amino acids. The germline V and J ends were trimmed by 3 bases and 0 bases, with 12 bases remaining between them. CDR3 sequence (DNA): TGTGCCAGCAGTTTGGGGCAGGTCCACTCCTACGAGCAGTACTTC. Its protein product is CASSLGQVHSYEQYF.

This clonotype was seen at least ten times. The rearrangement links TRBV27 to TRBJ2-3; D is perhaps TRBD1 or TRBD2 (5 bases each). Germline CDR1 is MNHEY and CDR2 is SMNVEV (reference sequence). The CDR3 spans 19 residues. V lost 7 bases and J 0 bases, leaving 26 bases between the germline ends. CDR3 protein: CASNPLGEGGTPSTDTQYF. The CDR3 DNA follows: TGTGCCAGCAACCCCTTGGGGGAAGGAGGTACGCCTAGCACAGATACGCAGTATTTT.

This clonotype showed up many times. The chain uses TRBV12-3 or TRBV12-4 and TRBJ2-2; 7 positions agree with TRBD2. The CDR3 has 15 amino acids. The V and J ends lost 5 bases and 5 bases, in that order; junction bases with no gene match: 8. CDR3 amino acids: CASSPAGRGTGELFF. The CDR3 region has the DNA TGTGCCAGCAGTCCAGCGGGGCGGGGTACCGGGGAGCTGTTTTTT.

The sample holds many counts of this clonotype. V is TRBV10-2 and J is TRBJ2-5; D is undetermined. The CDR3 runs to 12 residues. The V end was cut by 4 bases, the J end by 5 bases, with 8 bases between. Germline V CDR1 and CDR2: WSHSY, SAAADI. The chain's CDR3 is CASSVASETQYF. CDR3 in DNA: TGCGCCAGCAGTGTCGCGAGTGAGACCCAGTACTTC.

Points on this clonotype: Compared with germline, one end of the junction differs, possibly owing to a read error. The chain joins TRBV10-1 to TRBJ2-2, with TRBD2 as a possible D gene (5 bases). The germline CDR1 and CDR2 sequences are WNHNN and SYGVQD (reference sequence). There are 12 residues in the CDR3. The CDR3 nucleotides are TGCGCCAGCAGTGCAGACACCGGGGAGCTGCTTTTT. This translates into CASSADTGELLF.

Ten or more counts support this clonotype. CDR3: CASSPTGGGPHEQYF. CDR3 in DNA: TGTGCCAGCAGCCCGACAGGGGGCGGACCGCACGAGCAGTACTTC. The gene calls are TRBV7-6 and TRBJ2-7; 10 bases match TRBD1. The junction had 9 bases not matched to a gene; V was cut back by 5 bases and J by 5 bases. Per germline, CDR1 SGHVS and CDR2 FNYEAQ. The CDR3 is 15 amino acids.

In its sample, this clonotype was seen a few times. This could be a read error, since a much larger clone is one nucleotide away. V usage is TRBV11-2 and J usage is TRBJ2-1; 8 positions agree with TRBD2. Trimming at V came to 2 bases and at J to 9 bases, leaving 18 bases not matched to a gene. The length of the CDR3 is 18 residues. From germline, CDR1 is SGHAT and CDR2 FQNNGV. CDR3 loop: CASSLSGGGAGVFPEQFF. In DNA form, the CDR3 reads TGTGCCAGCAGCTTATCGGGAGGAGGAGCGGGAGTTTTTCCTGAGCAGTTCTTC.

V is TRBV20-1 and J is TRBJ2-7; 9 bases match TRBD1. With V trimmed by 3 bases and J by 2 bases, 11 bases remained unmatched. Germline assignment: CDR1 DFQATT and CDR2 SNEGSKA (reference sequence). The CDR3 runs to 16 residues. The CDR3 region is CSASALGDRATYEQYF. The CDR3 DNA follows: TGCAGTGCTAGCGCCCTAGGGGACAGGGCCACCTACGAGCAGTACTTC.

This clonotype has a single count. A read error may be the cause here, since a much bigger clone is one base away. The CDR3 ends on some other residue instead of the conserved phenylalanine or tryptophan, so this is likely a read error. The chain joins TRBV7-3 to TRBJ2-5; D possibly uses TRBD1 or TRBD2 (6 bases each). V was clipped by 5 bases and J by 3 bases, with 10 bases between them. Germline-derived CDR1 and CDR2 are SGHTA and FQGTGA. This CDR3 has 13 residues. For the CDR3, the DNA is TGTGCCAGCAGCGTAGGGGGGAAAGAGACCCAGTACTCC. As protein: CASSVGGKETQYS.

This clonotype was observed a few times. The chain uses TRBV24-1 and TRBJ2-5; D remains ambiguous. Germline assignment: CDR1 KGHDR and CDR2 SFDVKD. The V end was cut by 1 base, the J end by 2 bases, with 1 base between. This CDR3 comprises 12 residues. In DNA, the CDR3 is TGTGCCACCAGTGATTTTCAAGAGACCCAGTACTTC. It encodes CATSDFQETQYF.